Sequencing of this T cell receptor beta chain was carried out in a study of T-cell memory formation after mild COVID-19. Study-level information: Among the donors, TCR clusters were largely specific to each donor. General study findings and limits: Cross-reactive memory seemingly joined, as some responding clones were found in pre-infection memory.

CDR3 size: 13 residues. V gave up 0 bases and J gave up 15 bases, with 12 bases separating them. The V gene's germline CDR1 is MGHRA and CDR2 YSYEKL. The table lists this clonotype with a few counts. Its antigen remains unidentified. TCR alpha and TCR beta cDNA libraries with sample barcodes and UMIs came from 5'RACE using constant-segment primers. TCRdb fed the 5' RACE reads into MiXCR, producing one record per CDR3 protein. The sample lists under 550,000 distinct CDR3 sequences; 15% to 20% were seen once. This receptor was identified in an adult woman who had mild COVID-19 (a few samples of this study predate the infection). Cell type and time point are not known. The sample comprised PBMCs or a T cell subset sorted from them (not recorded which). The rearrangement links TRBV4-1 to TRBJ1-6; D is undetermined. Here the CDR3 DNA reads TGCGCCAGCAGCCAAGACCCGATGAGCTACCTCCACTTT. Its translation: CASSQDPMSYLHF.